The present T cell receptor beta chain was sequenced within a study of blood T cell repertoires in COVID-19 (dated by TCRdb to 2018 to 2020). Background for the entire study: Collaborator samples came from the United States, Italy and Spain and covered acute and convalescent phases of COVID-19. The material from the prospective study consisted of cDNA or gDNA derived from T cells, B-cell-depleted T cells, or PBMCs. The dataset comprised deeply sampled blood TCRbeta repertoires from subjects exposed to, actively infected with, or recovered from COVID-19. The repertoires were made available in a free public database intended to serve as a resource for research on the immune response to SARS-CoV-2. Samples came from the ongoing ImmuneRACE study (first 160 participants) plus 1,254 subjects from 6 global collaborators. A de-identified subject ID, COVID-19 status, age in years and sex were almost always included in the sample metadata. Where available, HLA class I and class II types were obtained from metadata supplied by the sample provider rather than from assay-based typing. General conclusions and limits of the study: The amount of clinical and demographic metadata varied by source and participant and was provided uncurated.

With respect to this clone: Its antigen remains undetermined. Base qualities are not at hand, and no much larger clone is one base apart. The sample contains more than one DNA sequence encoding this CDR3.

V and J are trimmed by 1 base and 7 bases, and the gene matches miss 9 bases of the junction. The cysteine opens and the phenylalanine closes a CDR3 of 15 amino acids. The kept DNA is CDR3 alone, 45 bases in frame from the first base. Sequences SGHTA (CDR1) and FQGNSA (CDR2) are obtained from the germline V gene. TCRbeta CDR3 regions were amplified from genomic DNA using the immunoSEQ Assay, a bias-controlled multiplex PCR. From the authors' description of their analysis: Nucleated cell counts per sample were estimated from amplification of reference gene primers within the assay. Sequence reads were collapsed and filtered to measure the absolute abundance of every unique TCRbeta CDR3 rearrangement. For each sample, productive Simpson clonality was calculated as the square root of Simpson's diversity index across productive rearrangements. TCRdb obtained this table from immuneACCESS and retained in-frame rearrangements with V and J assigned. These tables miss some clones; where compared with another copy, unresolved V genes account for less than half of the shortfall, and the remainder is unexplained. The V and J calls and clone size come from that table; D and trimming were worked out from the DNA. Within this sample are 140,000 to 150,000 clones, with more than 70% of them counted one time only. Of the sample, roughly 2% falls within the top ten clones.

Collaborating institutions collected whole blood in K2EDTA tubes following their own protocols. For TCRbeta analysis, collaborator samples were shipped as frozen whole blood, as isolated PBMCs, or as DNA extracted from either sample type. What was sequenced was peripheral blood. The TCR sequence derives from a human donor in a cohort sampled during active COVID-19. The V and J segments used are TRBV7-2 and TRBJ2-7, with TRBD2 matching 8 junction bases. The nucleotide sequence reads as follows: TGTGCCAGCAGCTTAGGACGCGGGGGGCTTGTGGAGCAGTACTTC. Its translation reads: CASSLGRGGLVEQYF.